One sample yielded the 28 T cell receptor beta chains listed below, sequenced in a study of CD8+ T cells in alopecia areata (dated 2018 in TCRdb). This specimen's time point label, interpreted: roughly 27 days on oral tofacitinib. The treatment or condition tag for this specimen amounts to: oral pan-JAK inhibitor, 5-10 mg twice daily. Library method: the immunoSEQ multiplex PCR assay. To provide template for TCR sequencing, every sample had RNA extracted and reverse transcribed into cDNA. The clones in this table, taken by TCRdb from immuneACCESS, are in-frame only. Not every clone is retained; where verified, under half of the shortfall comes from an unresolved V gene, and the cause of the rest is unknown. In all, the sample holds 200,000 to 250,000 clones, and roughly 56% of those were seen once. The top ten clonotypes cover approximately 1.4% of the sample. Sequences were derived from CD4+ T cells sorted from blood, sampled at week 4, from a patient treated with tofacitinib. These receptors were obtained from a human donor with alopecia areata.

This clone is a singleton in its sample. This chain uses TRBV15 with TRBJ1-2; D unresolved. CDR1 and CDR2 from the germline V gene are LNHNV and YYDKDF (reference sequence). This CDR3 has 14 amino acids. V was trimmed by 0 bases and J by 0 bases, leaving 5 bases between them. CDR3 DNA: TGTGCCACCAGCAGAGAGGAGACTAACTATGGCTACACCTTC. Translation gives CATSREETNYGYTF.

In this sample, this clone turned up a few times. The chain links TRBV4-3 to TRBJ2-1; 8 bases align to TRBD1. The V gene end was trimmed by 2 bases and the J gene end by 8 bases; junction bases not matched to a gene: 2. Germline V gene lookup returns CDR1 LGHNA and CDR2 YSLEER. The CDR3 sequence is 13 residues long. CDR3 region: CASSQQTGDEQFF. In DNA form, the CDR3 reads TGCGCCAGCAGCCAACAGACAGGGGATGAGCAGTTCTTC.

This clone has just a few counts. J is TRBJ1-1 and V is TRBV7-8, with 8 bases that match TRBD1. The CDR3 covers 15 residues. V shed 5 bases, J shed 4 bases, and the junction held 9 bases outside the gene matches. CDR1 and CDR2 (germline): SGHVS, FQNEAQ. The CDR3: CASSGRGRIGTEAFF. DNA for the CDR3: TGTGCCAGCAGCGGCAGGGGGCGAATAGGCACTGAAGCTTTCTTT.

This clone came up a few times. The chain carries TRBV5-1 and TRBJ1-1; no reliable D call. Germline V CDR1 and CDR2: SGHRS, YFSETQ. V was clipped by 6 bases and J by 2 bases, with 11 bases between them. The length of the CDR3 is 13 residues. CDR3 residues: CASTEMLNTEAFF. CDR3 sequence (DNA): TGCGCCAGCACGGAGATGTTAAACACTGAAGCTTTCTTT. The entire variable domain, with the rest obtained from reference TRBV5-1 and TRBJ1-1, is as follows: KAGVTQTPRYLIKTRGQQVTLSCSPISGHRSVSWYQQTPGQGLQFLFEYFSETQRNKGNFPGRFSGRQFSNSRSEMNVSTLELGDSALYLCASTEMLNTEAFFGQGTRLTVV.

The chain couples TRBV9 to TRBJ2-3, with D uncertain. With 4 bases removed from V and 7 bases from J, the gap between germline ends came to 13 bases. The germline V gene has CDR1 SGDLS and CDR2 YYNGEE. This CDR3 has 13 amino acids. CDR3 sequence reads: CASSPDVGNTQYF. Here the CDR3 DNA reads TGTGCCAGCAGCCCTGATGTGGGGAATACGCAGTATTTT.

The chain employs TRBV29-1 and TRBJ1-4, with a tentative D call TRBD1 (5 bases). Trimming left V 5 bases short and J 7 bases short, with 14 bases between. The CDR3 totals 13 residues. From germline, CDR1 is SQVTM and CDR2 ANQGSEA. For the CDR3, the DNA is TGCAGCGTTTCGGAGGGGTTGGGTGAAAAACTGTTTTTT. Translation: CSVSEGLGEKLFF.

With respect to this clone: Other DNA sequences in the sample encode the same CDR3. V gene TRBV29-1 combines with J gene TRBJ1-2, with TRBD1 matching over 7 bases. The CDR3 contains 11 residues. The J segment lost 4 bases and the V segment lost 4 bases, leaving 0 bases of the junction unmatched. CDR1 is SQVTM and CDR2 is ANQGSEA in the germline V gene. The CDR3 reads CSVGDSYGYTF. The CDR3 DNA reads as TGCAGCGTTGGGGACAGCTATGGCTACACCTTC.

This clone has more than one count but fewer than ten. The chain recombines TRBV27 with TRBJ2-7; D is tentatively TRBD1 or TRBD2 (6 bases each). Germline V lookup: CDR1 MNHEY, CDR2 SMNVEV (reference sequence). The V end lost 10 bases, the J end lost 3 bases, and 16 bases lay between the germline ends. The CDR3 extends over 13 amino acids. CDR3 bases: TGTGCCACGAGGGGGACGGGGGACTACGAGCAGTACTTC. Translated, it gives CATRGTGDYEQYF.

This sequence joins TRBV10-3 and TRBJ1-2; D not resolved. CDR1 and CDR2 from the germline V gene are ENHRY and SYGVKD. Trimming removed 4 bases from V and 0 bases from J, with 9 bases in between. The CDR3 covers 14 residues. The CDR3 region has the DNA TGTGCCATCAGTGGGCTTGCAGCTAACTATGGCTACACCTTC. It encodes CAISGLAANYGYTF.

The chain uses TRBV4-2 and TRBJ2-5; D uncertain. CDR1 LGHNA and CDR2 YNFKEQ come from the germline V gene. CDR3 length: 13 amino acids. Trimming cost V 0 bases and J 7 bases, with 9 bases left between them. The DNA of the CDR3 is TGTGCCAGCAGCCAAGATGGGTTTGGGACCCAGTACTTC. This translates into CASSQDGFGTQYF.

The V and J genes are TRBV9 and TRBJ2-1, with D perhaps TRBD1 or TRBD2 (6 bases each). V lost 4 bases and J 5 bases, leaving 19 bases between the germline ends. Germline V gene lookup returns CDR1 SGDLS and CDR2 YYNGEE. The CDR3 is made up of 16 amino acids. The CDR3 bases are TGTGCCAGCAGCTTAAGAGGGGGGCTCCTTAACAATGAGCAGTTCTTC. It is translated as CASSLRGGLLNNEQFF.

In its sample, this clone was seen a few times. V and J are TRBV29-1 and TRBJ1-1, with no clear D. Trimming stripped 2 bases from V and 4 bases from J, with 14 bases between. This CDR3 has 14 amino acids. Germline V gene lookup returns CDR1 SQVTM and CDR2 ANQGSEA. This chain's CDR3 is CSVEIKGGFTEAFF. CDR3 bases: TGCAGCGTTGAAATAAAGGGTGGGTTCACTGAAGCTTTCTTT.

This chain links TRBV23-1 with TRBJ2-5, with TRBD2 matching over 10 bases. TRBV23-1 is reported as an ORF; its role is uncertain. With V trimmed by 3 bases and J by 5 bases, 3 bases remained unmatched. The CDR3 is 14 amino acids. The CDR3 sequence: CASSQLLAGETQYF. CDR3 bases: TGCGCCAGCAGTCAGTTACTAGCGGGGGAGACCCAGTACTTC.

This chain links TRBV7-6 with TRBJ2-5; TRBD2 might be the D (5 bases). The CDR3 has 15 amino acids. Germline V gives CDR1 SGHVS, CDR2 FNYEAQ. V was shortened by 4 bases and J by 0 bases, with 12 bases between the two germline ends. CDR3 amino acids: CASSSTEGYQETQYF. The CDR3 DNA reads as TGTGCCAGCAGCTCAACCGAGGGATACCAAGAGACCCAGTACTTC.

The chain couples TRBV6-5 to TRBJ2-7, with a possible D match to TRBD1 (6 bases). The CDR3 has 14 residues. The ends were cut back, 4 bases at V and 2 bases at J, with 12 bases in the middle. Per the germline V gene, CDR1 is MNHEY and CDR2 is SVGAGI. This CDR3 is CASSSQQGTYEQYF. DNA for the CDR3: TGTGCCAGCAGTTCGCAGCAGGGGACCTACGAGCAGTACTTC.

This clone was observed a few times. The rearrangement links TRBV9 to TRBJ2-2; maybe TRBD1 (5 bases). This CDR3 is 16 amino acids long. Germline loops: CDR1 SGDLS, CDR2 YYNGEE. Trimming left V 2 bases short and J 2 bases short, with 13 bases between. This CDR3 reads CASSVKPGHNTGELFF. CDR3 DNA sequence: TGTGCCAGCAGCGTTAAGCCAGGACATAACACCGGGGAGCTGTTTTTT.

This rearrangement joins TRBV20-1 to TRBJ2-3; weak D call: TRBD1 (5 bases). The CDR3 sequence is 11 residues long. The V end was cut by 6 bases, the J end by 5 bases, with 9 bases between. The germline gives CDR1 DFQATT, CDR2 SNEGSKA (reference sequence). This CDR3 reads CSANRKDTQYF. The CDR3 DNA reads TGCAGTGCCAACAGGAAAGATACGCAGTATTTT.

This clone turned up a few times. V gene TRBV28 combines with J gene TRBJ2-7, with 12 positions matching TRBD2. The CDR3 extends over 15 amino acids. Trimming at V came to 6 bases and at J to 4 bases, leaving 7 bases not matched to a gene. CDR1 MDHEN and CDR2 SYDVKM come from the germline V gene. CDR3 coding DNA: TGTGCCAGCAGACCTAGCGGGGGGGCCCGGTACGAGCAGTACTTC. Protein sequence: CASRPSGGARYEQYF. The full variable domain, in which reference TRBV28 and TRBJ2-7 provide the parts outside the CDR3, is DVKVTQSSRYLVKRTGEKVFLECVQDMDHENMFWYRQDPGLGLRLIYFSYDVKMKEKGDIPEGYSVSREKKERFSLILESASTNQTSMYLCASRPSGGARYEQYFGPGTRLTVT.

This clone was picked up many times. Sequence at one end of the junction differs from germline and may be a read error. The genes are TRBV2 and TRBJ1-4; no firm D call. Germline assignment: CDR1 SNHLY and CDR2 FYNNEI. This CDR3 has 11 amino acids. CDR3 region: CASSSTGPLLF. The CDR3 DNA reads TGTGCCAGCAGTTCTACCGGACCGCTTCTTTTT.

This CDR3 reads CASSQDLNVAGRDYGYTF. The CDR3 nucleotides read TGCGCCAGCAGCCAAGATCTTAATGTAGCAGGGAGGGACTATGGCTACACCTTC. The chain is built from TRBV4-3 and TRBJ1-2; tentatively, D is TRBD1 (5 bases). The length of the CDR3 is 18 residues. Trimming removed 0 bases at V and 3 bases at J, with 20 bases between. Germline V lookup: CDR1 LGHNA, CDR2 YSLEER.

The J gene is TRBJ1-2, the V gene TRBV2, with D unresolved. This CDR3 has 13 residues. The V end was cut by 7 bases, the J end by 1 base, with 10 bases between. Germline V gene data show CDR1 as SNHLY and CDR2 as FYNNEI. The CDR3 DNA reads TGTGCCAGCAAAGGAGGAAATAACTATGGCTACACCTTC. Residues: CASKGGNNYGYTF.

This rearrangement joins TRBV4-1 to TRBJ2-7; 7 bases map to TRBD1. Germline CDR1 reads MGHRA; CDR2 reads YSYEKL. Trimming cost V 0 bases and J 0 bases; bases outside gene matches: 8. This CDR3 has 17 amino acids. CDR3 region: CASSQDTGQTLSYEQYF. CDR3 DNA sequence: TGCGCCAGCAGCCAAGACACGGGACAGACCCTCTCCTACGAGCAGTACTTC.

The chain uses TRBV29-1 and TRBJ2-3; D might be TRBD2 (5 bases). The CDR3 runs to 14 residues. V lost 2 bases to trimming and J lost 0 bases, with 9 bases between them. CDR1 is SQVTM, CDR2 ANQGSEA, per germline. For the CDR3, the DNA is TGCAGCGTTGAACTAGGCGGGAGCACAGATACGCAGTATTTT. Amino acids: CSVELGGSTDTQYF.

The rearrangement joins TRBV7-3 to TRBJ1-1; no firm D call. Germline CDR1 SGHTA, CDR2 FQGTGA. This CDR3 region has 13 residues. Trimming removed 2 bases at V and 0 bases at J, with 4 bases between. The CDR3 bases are TGTGCCAGCAGCTTACAGGTGAACACTGAAGCTTTCTTT. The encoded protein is CASSLQVNTEAFF.

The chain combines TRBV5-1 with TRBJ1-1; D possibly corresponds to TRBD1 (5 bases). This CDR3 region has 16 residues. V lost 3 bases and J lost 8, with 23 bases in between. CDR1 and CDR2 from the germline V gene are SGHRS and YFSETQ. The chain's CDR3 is CASSSLGGIRDFEAFF. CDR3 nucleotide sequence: TGCGCCAGCAGCTCGTTGGGCGGAATCCGGGACTTCGAAGCTTTCTTT.

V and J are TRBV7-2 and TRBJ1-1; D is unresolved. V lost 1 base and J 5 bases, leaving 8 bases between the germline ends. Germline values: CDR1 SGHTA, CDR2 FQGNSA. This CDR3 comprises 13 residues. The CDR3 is CASSLGARTEAFF. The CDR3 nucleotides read TGTGCCAGCAGCTTAGGAGCAAGAACTGAAGCTTTCTTT.

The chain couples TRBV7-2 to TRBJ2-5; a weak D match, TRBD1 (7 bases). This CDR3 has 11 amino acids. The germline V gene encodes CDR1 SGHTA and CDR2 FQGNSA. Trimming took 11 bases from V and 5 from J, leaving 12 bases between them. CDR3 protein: CASAGGETQYF. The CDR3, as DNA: TGTGCCTCGGCAGGGGGGGAGACCCAGTACTTC. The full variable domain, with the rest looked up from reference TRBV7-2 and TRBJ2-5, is GAGVSQSPSNKVTEKGKDVELRCDPISGHTALYWYRQSLGQGLEFLIYFQGNSAPDKSGLPSDRFSAERTGGSVSTLTIQRTQQEDSAVYLCASAGGETQYFGPGTRLLVL.

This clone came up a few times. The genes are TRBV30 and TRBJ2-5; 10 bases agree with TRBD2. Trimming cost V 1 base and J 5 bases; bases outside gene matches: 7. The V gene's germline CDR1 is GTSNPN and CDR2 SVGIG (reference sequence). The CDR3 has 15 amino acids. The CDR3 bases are TGTGCCTGGAGTGACCTAGCGGGGGTTAGGGAGACCCAGTACTTC. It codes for CAWSDLAGVRETQYF. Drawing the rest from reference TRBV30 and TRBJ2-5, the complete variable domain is SQTIHQWPATLVQPVGSPLSLECTVEGTSNPNLYWYRQAAGRGLQLLFYSVGIGQISSEVPQNLSASRPQDRQFILSSKKLLLSDSGFYLCAWSDLAGVRETQYFGPGTRLLVL.